Listed here are 11 T cell receptor beta chains from one sample, sequenced in a study of shared clonotypes between healthy human individuals. Generated by immunoSEQ multiplex PCR, the TCRdb table keeps only in-frame clones and is missing some. The sample includes approximately 2,200,000 clones, more than 85% of them seen just once. CD8 cells classed as naive were CD45RO-negative and positively selected for CCR7, excluding terminally differentiated effector memory CD45RA+ cells. Sequenced material: naive CD8+ T cells from PBMCs. Every receptor here comes from a man between 18 and 29 years old in good health. Some clones in this sample may be carry-over from other donors' samples.

The chain couples TRBV6-5 to TRBJ1-5; TRBD1 might be the D (6 bases). With 6 bases removed from V and 1 base from J, the gap between germline ends came to 13 bases. The CDR3 covers 15 residues. The germline V gene has CDR1 MNHEY and CDR2 SVGAGI. Here the CDR3 reads CASSGGEGSNQPQHF. CDR3 nucleotides: TGTGCCAGCAGCGGGGGCGAAGGCAGCAATCAGCCCCAGCATTTT.

This clone was seen only once. Other DNA sequences in this sample translate to the same CDR3. The rearrangement links TRBV9 to TRBJ2-7, with 8 bases fitting TRBD2. Germline assignment: CDR1 SGDLS and CDR2 YYNGEE. The trim removed 0 bases at V and 0 bases at J, leaving 2 bases unmatched. The CDR3 length is 15 residues. The CDR3 sequence is CASSVGAGGSYEQYF. CDR3 nucleotide sequence: TGTGCCAGCAGCGTAGGTGCGGGGGGCTCCTACGAGCAGTACTTC.

The rearrangement links TRBV5-8 to TRBJ1-1; no clear D gene. The CDR3 covers 13 residues. The V and J ends lost 4 bases and 5 bases respectively, with 12 bases between them. Germline V CDR1 and CDR2: SGHTS, YDEGEE. CDR3 protein: CASSEGEWTEAFF. The CDR3 nucleotides read TGTGCCAGCAGCGAGGGAGAATGGACTGAAGCTTTCTTT.

This clone came up once. This chain connects TRBV19 to TRBJ1-2, with no clear D. The CDR3 has 14 residues. The germline gives CDR1 LNHDA, CDR2 SQIVND (reference sequence). The V gene lost 4 bases and the J gene lost 1 base, with 10 bases spanning the gap. CDR3 in DNA: TGTGCCAGTAGTACCCCGGGTCTTAACTATGGCTACACCTTC. This encodes CASSTPGLNYGYTF.

The DNA for the CDR3 is TGCGCCAGCAGCCAAGGCCCGACTGAGAGCTCCTACAATGAGCAGTTCTTC. Translation: CASSQGPTESSYNEQFF. The chain couples TRBV4-3 to TRBJ2-1; D is unclear. The CDR3 is 17 residues long. CDR1 and CDR2 from the germline V gene are LGHNA and YSLEER. Between the trimmed V and J ends, which lost 1 base and 0 bases, there was a span of 13 bases.

CDR3 bases: TGTGCCAGCAGCCAAGATCCCGACTTTAGCCTACCCGGGGAGCTGTTTTTT. Amino acids: CASSQDPDFSLPGELFF. V is TRBV4-2 and J is TRBJ2-2; no definite D call. The CDR3 runs to 17 residues. CDR1 is LGHNA and CDR2 is YNFKEQ in the germline V gene. V lost 0 bases and J lost 6, with 17 bases in between.

This sequence joins TRBV27 and TRBJ2-7, with 8 bases fitting TRBD2. V lost 6 bases and J lost 7; bases outside the gene matches: 11. The germline CDR1 and CDR2 sequences are MNHEY and SMNVEV (reference sequence). The CDR3 spans 14 residues. CDR3 nucleotides: TGTGCCAGCAGCAATAACCCGGGACTAGGGGAGCAGTACTTC. The encoded protein is CASSNNPGLGEQYF.

The chain links TRBV7-9 to TRBJ2-5; TRBD1 matches at 10 bases. This CDR3 has 17 residues. Germline V gene lookup returns CDR1 SEHNR and CDR2 FQNEAQ (reference sequence). V trimming: 2 bases; J trimming: 2 bases; junction bases outside the gene matches: 8. The CDR3 loop is CASSLPGGTGDQETQYF. The CDR3 DNA follows: TGTGCCAGCAGCTTACCTGGGGGGACAGGGGATCAAGAGACCCAGTACTTC. Variable domain in full (rest from reference TRBV7-9 and TRBJ2-5): DTGVSQNPRHKITKRGQNVTFRCDPISEHNRLYWYRQTLGQGPEFLTYFQNEAQLEKSRLLSDRFSAERPKGSFSTLEIQRTEQGDSAMYLCASSLPGGTGDQETQYFGPGTRLLVL.

The chain employs TRBV19 and TRBJ2-1; D unclear. The germline gives CDR1 LNHDA, CDR2 SQIVND (reference sequence). The CDR3 has 11 residues. The CDR3 DNA is TGTGCGGCAAGCTCCTACAATGAGCAGTTCTTC. Its protein is CAASSYNEQFF.

The chain is built from TRBV5-4 and TRBJ2-7; 7 nucleotides agree with TRBD1. Germline trimming cut 0 bases from V and 2 bases from J; bases unmatched to any gene: 5. CDR1 and CDR2 from the germline V gene are SGHNT and YYREEE (reference sequence). The CDR3 is made up of 15 amino acids. The CDR3 nucleotides read TGTGCCAGCAGCTTGGTCCGGCAGGGGGCCTACGAGCAGTACTTC. Protein product: CASSLVRQGAYEQYF. Full variable domain (remainder filled in from reference TRBV5-4 and TRBJ2-7): ETGVTQSPTHLIKTRGQQVTLRCSSQSGHNTVSWYQQALGQGPQFIFQYYREEENGRGNFPPRFSGLQFPNYSSELNVNALELDDSALYLCASSLVRQGAYEQYFGPGTRLTVT.

The rearrangement links TRBV15 to TRBJ2-3; no clear D gene. V was shortened by 3 bases and J by 0 bases, with 16 bases between the two germline ends. The CDR3 loop spans 17 amino acids. In germline, CDR1 is LNHNV, CDR2 YYDKDF (reference sequence). The CDR3 sequence: CATSRDETVPSTDTQYF. The CDR3 nucleotides are TGTGCCACCAGCAGGGACGAGACTGTCCCTAGCACAGATACGCAGTATTTT.